Below are 14 T cell receptor beta chains sequenced from a single sample in a study of cytomegalovirus exposure and HLA in healthy donors (dated by TCRdb to between 2016 and 2019). Receptor libraries were prepared by the immunoSEQ multiplex PCR assay. A mixture of 60 forward primers for TCR Vbeta segments and 13 reverse primers for TCR Jbeta segments was used in the multiplex PCR. As stored in TCRdb, this immuneACCESS dataset retains in-frame rearrangements with V and J assigned. A fraction of the clones does not appear; measured against another copy, unresolved V genes explain less than half of the discrepancy, and the remainder lacks a known reason. The sample table holds 65,000 to 80,000 clones. The ten largest clones capture around 7.5% of the sample. Sequencing used PBMCs. Receptor source: a female donor in good health and CMV-seropositive.

V is TRBV27 and J is TRBJ1-2; D possibly corresponds to TRBD1 (5 bases). Trimming shortened V by 5 bases and J by 0 bases, and 13 bases separated the two germline ends. Per germline, CDR1 MNHEY and CDR2 SMNVEV (reference sequence). This CDR3 comprises 15 residues. The CDR3 DNA is TGTGCCAGCAGTATAACAGGAGACTCTAACTATGGCTACACCTTC. Its protein is CASSITGDSNYGYTF.

The chain joins TRBV28 to TRBJ2-3, with D maybe TRBD1 (5 bases). Germline V gives CDR1 MDHEN, CDR2 SYDVKM. Trimming cost V 6 bases and J 5 bases, with 21 bases left between them. The CDR3 contains 16 residues. In DNA form, the CDR3 reads TGTGCCAGCAGCCCTACCCTGGGGCCCAAGGGAGATACGCAGTATTTT. Protein product: CASSPTLGPKGDTQYF.

V is TRBV13 and J is TRBJ1-1; D gene unclear. V was cut by 4 bases and J by 2 bases, with 17 bases left in between. This CDR3 region has 16 residues. Germline V gives CDR1 PRHDT, CDR2 FYEKMQ (reference sequence). The CDR3 spells CASSSPNHYLNTEAFF. The CDR3 nucleotides are TGTGCCAGCAGCTCCCCCAACCATTACTTAAACACTGAAGCTTTCTTT.

J is TRBJ2-3 and V is TRBV29-1, with TRBD1 matching over 9 bases. Germline CDR1 reads SQVTM; CDR2 reads ANQGSEA. The CDR3 runs 12 residues. V was pared by 6 bases and J by 5 bases, with 3 bases of the junction left unmatched. The CDR3 bases are TGCAGCGTGGACAGGGGATTAGATACGCAGTATTTT. Translated: CSVDRGLDTQYF.

The rearrangement uses TRBV5-1 and TRBJ2-7; the D is unclear. CDR3 size: 12 residues. Between the trimmed V and J ends, which lost 4 bases and 3 bases, there was a span of 8 bases. The germline V gene encodes CDR1 SGHRS and CDR2 YFSETQ. DNA for the CDR3: TGCGCCAGCAGCGTATACGGCTACGAGCAGTACTTC. It specifies CASSVYGYEQYF.

The rearrangement uses TRBV30 and TRBJ1-2; weak D call: TRBD1 (6 bases). The CDR3 covers 12 residues. CDR1 and CDR2 from the germline V gene are GTSNPN and SVGIG (reference sequence). Trimming removed 5 bases from V and 7 bases from J, with 14 bases in between. CDR3 loop: CAWETQGFGYTF. The CDR3 DNA reads as TGTGCCTGGGAAACACAGGGATTTGGCTACACCTTC. Full variable domain (remainder filled in from reference TRBV30 and TRBJ1-2): SQTIHQWPATLVQPVGSPLSLECTVEGTSNPNLYWYRQAAGRGLQLLFYSVGIGQISSEVPQNLSASRPQDRQFILSSKKLLLSDSGFYLCAWETQGFGYTFGSGTRLTVV.

This chain connects TRBV28 to TRBJ1-2; unclear D gene. V lost 1 base to trimming and J lost 4 bases, with 7 bases between them. This CDR3 comprises 13 residues. Germline V lookup: CDR1 MDHEN, CDR2 SYDVKM. The chain's CDR3 is CASSLSGGYGYTF. CDR3 coding DNA: TGTGCCAGCAGTTTATCCGGAGGCTATGGCTACACCTTC.

This CDR3 reads CASSYSGEGQYF. The CDR3 nucleotides read TGTGCCAGCAGTTACTCGGGCGAGGGGCAGTACTTC. The chain combines TRBV6-5 with TRBJ2-7; perhaps TRBD2 as D (5 bases). The germline gives CDR1 MNHEY, CDR2 SVGAGI. This CDR3 is 12 amino acids long. V was pared by 0 bases and J by 9 bases, with 9 bases between.

The V and J genes are TRBV7-9 and TRBJ1-1, with TRBD1 identical over 8 bases. V shed 5 bases and J 1 base; nucleotides not matched to a gene: 9. Germline CDR1 and CDR2: SEHNR and FQNEAQ (reference sequence). This CDR3 is 16 amino acids long. In DNA, the CDR3 is TGTGCCAGCAGCACCGACAGGGGAAGGGGGAACACTGAAGCTTTCTTT. Translating gives CASSTDRGRGNTEAFF. Looking up the rest from reference TRBV7-9 and TRBJ1-1 gives the full variable domain: DTGVSQNPRHKITKRGQNVTFRCDPISEHNRLYWYRQTLGQGPEFLTYFQNEAQLEKSRLLSDRFSAERPKGSFSTLEIQRTEQGDSAMYLCASSTDRGRGNTEAFFGQGTRLTVV.

The chain joins TRBV28 to TRBJ2-7; 8 bases map to TRBD2. The junction had 15 bases not matched to a gene; V was cut back by 5 bases and J by 3 bases. The CDR3 length is 17 residues. The V gene's germline CDR1 is MDHEN and CDR2 SYDVKM. The CDR3 region is CASSQLAGLSQGYEQYF. CDR3 bases: TGTGCCAGCAGTCAATTAGCGGGACTATCCCAAGGCTACGAGCAGTACTTC.

The rearrangement uses TRBV5-1 and TRBJ1-4; 11 nucleotides line up with TRBD1. Germline V gives CDR1 SGHRS, CDR2 YFSETQ. V was pared by 3 bases and J by 8 bases, with 9 bases of the junction left unmatched. The CDR3 loop spans 16 amino acids. Written as DNA, the CDR3 is TGCGCCAGCAGCTCAACGCCGGGACAGGGGGACGAAAAACTGTTTTTT. Its protein is CASSSTPGQGDEKLFF.

The J gene is TRBJ1-5, the V gene TRBV28; 10 bases are shared with TRBD1. Trimming took 5 bases from V and 2 from J; bases not matched to a gene: 6. Germline CDR1 MDHEN, CDR2 SYDVKM. This CDR3 has 16 residues. The CDR3 protein is CASSPRGTGGNQPQHF. The CDR3 DNA follows: TGTGCCAGCAGTCCTCGAGGGACAGGGGGCAATCAGCCCCAGCATTTT.

The chain joins TRBV6-5 to TRBJ2-1; a weak D match, TRBD2 (5 bases). CDR1 MNHEY and CDR2 SVGAGI come from the germline V gene. Trimming left V 1 base short and J 8 bases short, with 15 bases between. The CDR3 has 15 residues. The chain's CDR3 is CASSYFETPRDEQFF. The CDR3 DNA reads TGTGCCAGCAGTTACTTTGAGACCCCGAGGGATGAGCAGTTCTTC.

The chain recombines TRBV5-6 with TRBJ2-5; TRBD2 agrees at 11 bases. Germline values: CDR1 SGHDT, CDR2 YYEEEE. Trimming removed 2 bases from V and 3 bases from J; junction bases left unmatched: 6. The CDR3 has 16 residues. CDR3 residues: CASSFAGTSGKETQYF. In DNA, the CDR3 is TGTGCCAGCAGCTTCGCAGGGACTAGCGGAAAAGAGACCCAGTACTTC.